This is a list of T cell receptor beta chains from one sample in a study of T cell responses to AZD1222 COVID-19 vaccine. TCRdb's copy holds only in-frame clones and misses some; the assay was immunoSEQ multiplex PCR. The data contain about 150,000 clones, 80% to 95% of them singletons. Source: peripheral blood, taken on day 0 of AZD1222 vaccination. Source of these receptors: an adult in good health. CDR3s include the opening cysteine and the closing phenylalanine or tryptophan. D genes are given only for firm matches. A row's size may be missing; if present it is once, few, many or a size class.

j_call: TRBJ2-3; d_call: TRBD1; v_call: TRBV5-6; clone_size: .; cdr3_aa: CASSPPGQGPQYF; cdr3_nt: TGTGCCAGCAGCCCACCCGGACAGGGACCGCAGTATTTT
j_call: TRBJ1-4; d_call: .; v_call: TRBV18; clone_size: once; cdr3_aa: CASSPGRSMANEKLFF; cdr3_nt: TGTGCCAGCTCCCCCGGACGGAGCATGGCTAATGAAAAACTGTTTTTT
j_call: TRBJ2-4; d_call: TRBD2; v_call: TRBV6-1; clone_size: .; cdr3_aa: CASSEREGGEDIQYF; cdr3_nt: TGTGCCAGCAGTGAGCGGGAGGGCGGGGAGGACATTCAGTACTTC
j_call: TRBJ2-3; d_call: .; v_call: TRBV28; clone_size: once; cdr3_aa: CASSLTDRWDTQYF; cdr3_nt: TGTGCCAGCAGTTTAACGGACCGGTGGGATACGCAGTATTTT
j_call: TRBJ1-6; d_call: TRBD1; v_call: TRBV10-3; clone_size: .; cdr3_aa: CAISDGTASISPLHF; cdr3_nt: TGTGCCATCAGTGATGGGACAGCGTCTATTTCACCCCTCCACTTT
j_call: TRBJ1-1; d_call: .; v_call: TRBV7-9; clone_size: .; cdr3_aa: CASSSAGFPEAFF; cdr3_nt: TGTGCCAGCAGCTCGGCAGGGTTTCCTGAAGCTTTCTTT
j_call: TRBJ2-7; d_call: .; v_call: TRBV29-1; clone_size: .; cdr3_aa: CSVAAGHEQYF; cdr3_nt: TGCAGCGTTGCCGCGGGCCACGAGCAGTACTTC
j_call: TRBJ2-1; d_call: .; v_call: TRBV9; clone_size: .; cdr3_aa: CASSVGGEPGTLGNEQFF; cdr3_nt: TGTGCCAGCAGCGTAGGAGGGGAACCGGGAACCCTTGGCAATGAGCAGTTCTTC
j_call: TRBJ2-3; d_call: .; v_call: TRBV4-3; clone_size: .; cdr3_aa: CASSQDWGPGTDTQYF; cdr3_nt: TGCGCCAGCAGCCAAGACTGGGGCCCAGGCACAGATACGCAGTATTTT
j_call: TRBJ2-7; d_call: TRBD2; v_call: TRBV4-2; clone_size: .; cdr3_aa: CASSQDPLADEQYF; cdr3_nt: TGTGCCAGCAGCCAAGATCCACTAGCGGACGAGCAGTACTTC
j_call: TRBJ2-7; d_call: TRBD2; v_call: TRBV13; clone_size: .; cdr3_aa: CASSFRGESYEQYF; cdr3_nt: TGTGCCAGCAGCTTCCGGGGGGAGTCCTACGAGCAGTACTTC
j_call: TRBJ1-1; d_call: .; v_call: TRBV28; clone_size: .; cdr3_aa: CASPPAGRNTEAFF; cdr3_nt: TGTGCCAGCCCCCCAGCAGGTCGGAACACTGAAGCTTTCTTT
j_call: TRBJ2-1; d_call: .; v_call: TRBV6-5; clone_size: .; cdr3_aa: CASTKQGKREQFF; cdr3_nt: TGTGCCAGCACCAAGCAGGGAAAACGAGAGCAGTTCTTC
j_call: TRBJ1-4; d_call: TRBD1; v_call: TRBV5-4; clone_size: .; cdr3_aa: CASSSGTGAEKLFF; cdr3_nt: TGTGCCAGCAGCTCCGGGACAGGGGCTGAAAAACTGTTTTTT
j_call: TRBJ1-5; d_call: .; v_call: TRBV11-2; clone_size: .; cdr3_aa: CASSLFPFGPGGNQPQHF; cdr3_nt: TGTGCCAGCAGCTTATTTCCGTTCGGACCTGGCGGCAATCAGCCCCAGCATTTT
j_call: TRBJ2-1; d_call: .; v_call: TRBV3-1/TRBV3-2; clone_size: .; cdr3_aa: CASSQDLAYNEQFF; cdr3_nt: TGTGCCAGCAGCCAAGATCTGGCCTACAATGAGCAGTTCTTC
j_call: TRBJ2-3; d_call: TRBD2; v_call: TRBV29-1; clone_size: once; cdr3_aa: CSVRTSGGTDTQYF; cdr3_nt: TGCAGCGTCCGAACTAGCGGGGGGACAGATACGCAGTATTTT
j_call: TRBJ2-4; d_call: .; v_call: TRBV27; clone_size: .; cdr3_aa: CASSLGPSWAKNIQYF; cdr3_nt: TGTGCCAGCAGTTTAGGCCCTAGCTGGGCCAAAAACATTCAGTACTTC
j_call: TRBJ1-4; d_call: .; v_call: TRBV11-2; clone_size: .; cdr3_aa: CASSLGGGVEKLFF; cdr3_nt: TGTGCCAGCAGCTTAGGCGGAGGGGTAGAAAAACTGTTTTTT
j_call: TRBJ1-6; d_call: .; v_call: TRBV10-3; clone_size: .; cdr3_aa: CAISESGGSGSSYNSPLHF; cdr3_nt: TGTGCCATCAGTGAGTCTGGGGGCTCGGGGAGCTCCTATAATTCACCCCTCCACTTT
j_call: TRBJ1-3; d_call: .; v_call: TRBV7-9; clone_size: .; cdr3_aa: CASKARSSGNTIYF; cdr3_nt: TGTGCCAGCAAGGCCAGGAGCTCTGGAAACACCATATATTTT
j_call: TRBJ2-7; d_call: .; v_call: TRBV18; clone_size: .; cdr3_aa: CASSPAETGSYEQYF; cdr3_nt: TGTGCCAGCTCCCCAGCCGAGACAGGCTCCTACGAGCAGTACTTC
j_call: TRBJ2-7; d_call: TRBD2; v_call: TRBV18; clone_size: .; cdr3_aa: CASSPELAVSYEQYF; cdr3_nt: TGTGCCAGCTCGCCAGAACTAGCGGTTAGCTACGAGCAGTACTTC
j_call: TRBJ1-3; d_call: .; v_call: TRBV4-2; clone_size: .; cdr3_aa: CASSPGGTLGSGNTIYF; cdr3_nt: TGTGCCAGCAGCCCGGGCGGGACACTTGGCTCTGGAAACACCATATATTTT
j_call: TRBJ1-2; d_call: TRBD1; v_call: TRBV6-2/TRBV6-3; clone_size: .; cdr3_aa: CASSYPPLSVRGTGYGYTF; cdr3_nt: TGTGCCAGCAGTTACCCTCCCCTTTCAGTCAGGGGGACGGGCTATGGCTACACCTTC
j_call: TRBJ2-1; d_call: .; v_call: TRBV28; clone_size: .; cdr3_aa: CASSPLLRFSSYNEQFF; cdr3_nt: TGTGCCAGCAGCCCTCTTTTGCGATTTAGCTCCTACAATGAGCAGTTCTTC
j_call: TRBJ2-7; d_call: .; v_call: TRBV3-1/TRBV3-2; clone_size: .; cdr3_aa: CASSQTNYEQYF; cdr3_nt: TGTGCCAGCAGCCAGACGAACTACGAGCAGTACTTC
j_call: TRBJ2-1; d_call: .; v_call: TRBV30; clone_size: .; cdr3_aa: CAWSGGTGGGNEQFF; cdr3_nt: TGTGCCTGGAGTGGTGGTACAGGAGGTGGCAATGAGCAGTTCTTC
j_call: TRBJ2-2; d_call: .; v_call: TRBV5-4; clone_size: .; cdr3_aa: CASSPLGGPNTGELFF; cdr3_nt: TGTGCCAGCAGCCCCCTTGGGGGCCCTAACACCGGGGAGCTGTTTTTT
j_call: TRBJ1-1; d_call: TRBD1; v_call: TRBV28; clone_size: .; cdr3_aa: CASSQRVYRGRPHEAFF; cdr3_nt: TGTGCCAGCAGCCAGAGGGTTTACAGGGGCCGTCCCCATGAAGCTTTCTTT
j_call: TRBJ2-7; d_call: TRBD2; v_call: TRBV6-5; clone_size: .; cdr3_aa: CASRGAGAYEQYF; cdr3_nt: TGTGCCAGCAGGGGAGCGGGGGCTTACGAGCAGTACTTC
j_call: TRBJ2-7; d_call: .; v_call: TRBV12-3/TRBV12-4; clone_size: .; cdr3_aa: CARRHEQYF; cdr3_nt: TGTGCCCGAAGGCACGAGCAGTACTTC
j_call: TRBJ2-6; d_call: .; v_call: TRBV29-1; clone_size: .; cdr3_aa: CSVETSGANVLTF; cdr3_nt: TGCAGCGTTGAGACCTCTGGGGCCAACGTCCTGACTTTC
j_call: TRBJ1-4; d_call: .; v_call: TRBV5-4; clone_size: few; cdr3_aa: CASTLAGTNEKLFF; cdr3_nt: TGTGCCAGCACCCTGGCGGGGACTAATGAAAAACTGTTTTTT
j_call: TRBJ2-7; d_call: .; v_call: TRBV11-2; clone_size: few; cdr3_aa: CASSPAGYEQYF; cdr3_nt: TGTGCCAGCAGCCCCGCGGGCTACGAGCAGTACTTC
j_call: TRBJ2-6; d_call: TRBD2; v_call: TRBV27; clone_size: .; cdr3_aa: CASSYRTSGISGANVLTF; cdr3_nt: TGTGCCAGCAGTTACAGGACTAGCGGGATCTCTGGGGCCAACGTCCTGACTTTC
j_call: TRBJ2-7; d_call: .; v_call: TRBV21-1; clone_size: .; cdr3_aa: CASSSYKDSYEQYF; cdr3_nt: TGTGCCAGCAGCTCCTATAAGGACTCCTACGAGCAGTACTTC
j_call: TRBJ2-4; d_call: .; v_call: TRBV7-2; clone_size: .; cdr3_aa: CASSLAGSFDIQYF; cdr3_nt: TGTGCCAGCAGCTTAGCGGGTAGCTTCGACATTCAGTACTTC
j_call: TRBJ2-1; d_call: .; v_call: TRBV30; clone_size: .; cdr3_aa: CAWSGGGSYNEQFF; cdr3_nt: TGTGCCTGGAGTGGTGGGGGGTCCTACAATGAGCAGTTCTTC
j_call: TRBJ2-3; d_call: .; v_call: TRBV19; clone_size: .; cdr3_aa: CASSRGLSTDTQYF; cdr3_nt: TGTGCCAGTAGTCGGGGACTTAGCACAGATACGCAGTATTTT
j_call: TRBJ2-6; d_call: .; v_call: TRBV19; clone_size: .; cdr3_aa: CASSILAPLQGANVLTF; cdr3_nt: TGTGCCAGTAGTATACTAGCGCCCCTTCAGGGGGCCAACGTCCTGACTTTC
j_call: TRBJ2-1; d_call: TRBD2; v_call: TRBV9; clone_size: .; cdr3_aa: CASSVAEGGREEQFF; cdr3_nt: TGTGCCAGCAGCGTAGCAGAGGGTGGGAGGGAGGAGCAGTTCTTC
j_call: TRBJ1-6; d_call: TRBD1; v_call: TRBV19; clone_size: .; cdr3_aa: CASSGGAGNSPLHF; cdr3_nt: TGTGCCAGCTCAGGGGGCGCAGGTAATTCACCCCTCCACTTT
j_call: TRBJ2-2; d_call: .; v_call: TRBV7-3; clone_size: .; cdr3_aa: CASSLRPSGELFF; cdr3_nt: TGTGCCAGCAGCTTAAGACCGTCCGGGGAGCTGTTTTTT